This T cell receptor (beta chain) was obtained from a study of T cells expressing NK-cell markers. Study in general: Sorted CD3+CD56-NKG2C+, CD3+CD56+NKG2C+ and CD3+CD56+NKG2C- T cells supplied the TCR beta repertoires.

No DNA is given; TCRdb re-called the 5' RACE reads and lists each CDR3 protein once. This sample contains 160,000 or so distinct CDR3 sequences. Per germline, CDR1 MNHNY and CDR2 SVGAGI (reference sequence). The CDR3 has 13 residues. The chain recombines TRBV6-6 with TRBJ2-3; TCRdb names TRBD1, which stays unverified in the absence of DNA. This receptor was identified in a woman aged 18-70 years in good health. Sample: blood T cells: a sorted CD56 or NKG2C T cell subset, CD4+ or CD8+ T cells, or bulk PBMC T cells (not recorded which). CDR3 loop: CASSRRGTDTQYF.